This T cell receptor (beta chain) originates from a study of blood T cell repertoires in COVID-19. Overall study: Acute and convalescent COVID-19 samples came from the United States, Italy and Spain. Sources were T cells, B-cell-depleted T cells, or PBMCs; the material itself was cDNA or gDNA.

V was pared by 5 bases and J by 7 bases, with 8 bases between. This CDR3 has 11 residues. The germline gives CDR1 SEHNR, CDR2 FQNEAQ (reference sequence). As handled by the study authors: Amplification with reference gene primers provided the estimates of nucleated cell counts. The data were produced by immunoSEQ multiplex PCR, yet TCRdb's version contains in-frame clones alone and is incomplete. V and J calls and clone size are copied from that table; D and trimming were computed from the DNA. The table shows roughly 65,000 clones, with roughly 92% occurring only once. The sequencing input was peripheral blood. The receptor was derived from a man aged 65-85 years with active COVID-19. The J gene is TRBJ1-1, the V gene TRBV7-9; D remains ambiguous. The CDR3 sequence is CASSPQYEAFF. The CDR3 region has the DNA TGTGCCAGCAGCCCCCAGTATGAAGCTTTCTTT. Combining the CDR3 with reference TRBV7-9 and TRBJ1-1 gives the whole variable domain DTGVSQNPRHKITKRGQNVTFRCDPISEHNRLYWYRQTLGQGPEFLTYFQNEAQLEKSRLLSDRFSAERPKGSFSTLEIQRTEQGDSAMYLCASSPQYEAFFGQGTRLTVV.